This T cell receptor beta chain was observed in a study of sequential checkpoint blockade in melanoma. The repertoire was sequenced with immunoSEQ multiplex PCR; TCRdb's copy has only in-frame clones and lacks some. Found here are roughly 8,400 clones, around 60% of them singletons; the top ten hold approximately 50%. Treatment specified: randomized to nivolumab then ipilimumab (arm A) or the reverse (arm B). DNA-damaging chemotherapy had not been given to any patient beforehand. Sorted cells were live CD3+CD8+, lacking CD19 and CD56, from PBMCs. CDR3 length: 16 amino acids. Trimming left V 3 bases short and J 3 bases short, with 19 bases between. Germline V gene sequence: CDR1 SGHRS, CDR2 YFSETQ.

This TCR was sampled from a human patient with melanoma. Some clones in this sample may be carry-over from other donors' samples. The chain couples TRBV5-1 to TRBJ2-7; possibly TRBD2 for D (5 bases). The sequencing used CD8+ T cells sorted from blood (inferred from file names), collected from a patient given nivolumab and ipilimumab in sequence. The CDR3 DNA follows: TGCGCCAGCAGCTCCGGGGTGGGTCGCTCAATCTACGAGCAGTACTTC. This sequence encodes CASSSGVGRSIYEQYF.